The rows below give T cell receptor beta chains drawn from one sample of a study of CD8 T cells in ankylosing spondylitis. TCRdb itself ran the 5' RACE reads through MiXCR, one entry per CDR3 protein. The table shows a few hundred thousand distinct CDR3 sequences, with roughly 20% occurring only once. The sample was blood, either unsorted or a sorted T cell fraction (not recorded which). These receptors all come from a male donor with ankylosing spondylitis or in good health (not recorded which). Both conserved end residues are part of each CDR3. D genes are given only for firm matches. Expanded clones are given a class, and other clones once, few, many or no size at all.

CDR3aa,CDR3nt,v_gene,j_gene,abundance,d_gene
CAISESGGQRKETQYF,TGTGCCATCAGTGAGTCGGGGGGACAGAGAAAAGAGACCCAGTACTTC,TRBV10-3,TRBJ2-5,few,.
CASSLWGIQETQYF,TGTGCCAGCAGCTTATGGGGGATCCAAGAGACCCAGTACTTC,TRBV11-2,TRBJ2-5,.,.
CASSLFVAASYNEQFF,TGTGCCAGCAGCTTATTCGTTGCAGCCTCCTACAATGAGCAGTTCTTC,TRBV5-6,TRBJ2-1,few,.
CSALSGGVGETQYF,TGCAGTGCTCTAAGCGGGGGGGTAGGAGAGACCCAGTACTTC,TRBV20-1,TRBJ2-5,.,TRBD2
CASSHRGSYGYTF,TGTGCCAGCAGTCACAGGGGATCCTATGGCTACACCTTC,TRBV12-3/TRBV12-4,TRBJ1-2,.,TRBD1
CASSSEGLVPYNEQFF,TGTGCCAGCAGCTCGGAGGGGTTGGTCCCCTACAATGAGCAGTTCTTC,TRBV5-6,TRBJ2-1,few,.
CASSSPGTSGNQETQYF,TGTGCCAGCAGTTCTCCCGGGACTAGCGGGAACCAAGAGACCCAGTACTTC,TRBV7-3,TRBJ2-5,.,TRBD2
CASRLTGDQPQHF,TGTGCCAGCAGATTAACAGGGGACCAGCCCCAGCATTTT,TRBV6-5,TRBJ1-5,many,TRBD1
CASRPIGQMVETQYF,TGTGCCAGCAGGCCCATTGGACAGATGGTGGAGACCCAGTACTTC,TRBV12-3/TRBV12-4,TRBJ2-5,.,.
CASSLSRGQGYNEQFF,TGTGCCAGCAGCTTAAGCAGGGGACAGGGGTACAATGAGCAGTTCTTC,TRBV7-8,TRBJ2-1,.,TRBD1
CSASGDPNQPQHF,TGCAGTGCTAGCGGGGACCCCAATCAGCCCCAGCATTTT,TRBV20-1,TRBJ1-5,few,.
CSVEGRQGIWETQYF,TGCAGCGTTGAGGGGCGGCAGGGGATTTGGGAGACCCAGTACTTC,TRBV29-1,TRBJ2-5,few,.
CASSSKTAANTGELFF,TGTGCCAGCAGCTCGAAGACGGCCGCGAACACCGGGGAGCTGTTTTTT,TRBV5-6,TRBJ2-2,.,.
CASSSRSGGTDIQYF,TGTGCCAGCAGCTCCCGTAGCGGGGGGACCGACATTCAGTACTTC,TRBV7-2,TRBJ2-4,many,TRBD2
CAISESGQGIGYF,TGTGCCATCAGTGAGTCGGGACAGGGAATTGGATATTTT,TRBV10-3,TRBJ2-3,few,TRBD1
CSARDSERSGNTIYF,TGCAGTGCCAGGGATAGTGAACGCTCTGGAAACACCATATATTTT,TRBV20-1,TRBJ1-3,few,.
CASSLEGTANSPLHF,TGTGCCAGCAGCTTAGAAGGGACAGCTAATTCACCCCTCCACTTT,TRBV7-9,TRBJ1-6,many,TRBD1
CASSPLNRAERSYQETQYF,TGTGCCAGCAGCCCCCTTAACCGGGCGGAGCGATCGTACCAAGAGACCCAGTACTTC,TRBV4-2,TRBJ2-5,.,.
CASSQIAGISGNTIYF,TGTGCCAGCAGTCAAATCGCTGGTATCTCTGGAAACACCATATATTTT,TRBV6-1,TRBJ1-3,.,.
CSVLTDRRQETQYF,TGCAGCGTCCTTACGGACAGGAGACAAGAGACCCAGTACTTC,TRBV29-1,TRBJ2-5,.,TRBD1
CSVGSSTANYGYTF,TGCAGCGTTGGGTCCTCGACGGCAAACTATGGCTACACCTTC,TRBV29-1,TRBJ1-2,many,.
CASTLGTRLSYNEQFF,TGTGCCAGCACCCTAGGGACTAGACTCTCCTACAATGAGCAGTTCTTC,TRBV12-3/TRBV12-4,TRBJ2-1,few,TRBD2
CASLMGGAPYNEQFF,TGTGCCAGCCTGATGGGGGGGGCTCCCTACAATGAGCAGTTCTTC,TRBV7-2,TRBJ2-1,once,.
CASSQTGVSYNEQFF,TGCGCCAGCAGCCAAACAGGGGTGTCCTACAATGAGCAGTTCTTC,TRBV4-1,TRBJ2-1,many,TRBD1
CASSGQGPNTGELFF,TGCGCCAGCAGCGGACAGGGCCCGAACACCGGGGAGCTGTTTTTT,TRBV5-1,TRBJ2-2,.,TRBD1
CASSLPYEANSPLHF,TGTGCCAGCAGCTTACCCTATGAGGCTAATTCACCCCTCCACTTT,TRBV7-8,TRBJ1-6,few,.
CASSYNGLNTEAFF,TGTGCCAGCAGTTACAACGGGCTCAACACTGAAGCTTTCTTT,TRBV6-2/TRBV6-3,TRBJ1-1,few,.
CASSPRQGVGEQFF,TGTGCCAGCAGCCCGAGACAGGGGGTGGGTGAGCAGTTCTTC,TRBV12-3/TRBV12-4,TRBJ2-1,.,TRBD1
CASSLVRQSFDEQFF,TGCGCCAGCAGCTTGGTGCGACAGTCGTTCGATGAGCAGTTCTTC,TRBV5-1,TRBJ2-1,few,.
CASSGLAGSSTDTQYF,TGTGCCAGCAGTGGGTTGGCGGGTTCTAGCACAGATACGCAGTATTTT,TRBV12-3/TRBV12-4,TRBJ2-3,many,.
CASRTGGSGQPQHF,TGTGCCAGCAGGACAGGGGGCTCGGGTCAGCCCCAGCATTTT,TRBV28,TRBJ1-5,.,TRBD1
CSASVDRDDSPLHF,TGCAGTGCTAGTGTGGACAGGGATGATTCACCCCTCCACTTT,TRBV20-1,TRBJ1-6,.,TRBD1
CASGIGGTNEKLFF,TGTGCCAGCGGAATTGGGGGGACTAATGAAAAACTGTTTTTT,TRBV4-2,TRBJ1-4,.,.
CASSPIPTDTQYF,TGTGCCAGCTCACCAATTCCAACAGATACGCAGTATTTT,TRBV18,TRBJ2-3,.,.
CASSRDRDRTNTGELFF,TGTGCCAGCAGCCGGGACAGGGACAGGACGAACACCGGGGAGCTGTTTTTT,TRBV3-1,TRBJ2-2,.,TRBD1
CASSRSGYQETQYF,TGTGCCAGCAGCCGATCAGGGTACCAAGAGACCCAGTACTTC,TRBV7-9,TRBJ2-5,.,.
CASSLQAGGLTDTQYF,TGTGCCAGCAGTTTACAAGCGGGGGGACTCACAGATACGCAGTATTTT,TRBV12-3/TRBV12-4,TRBJ2-3,.,TRBD2
CASRDRGRLTGELFF,TGTGCCAGCAGGGACAGGGGCCGGTTGACCGGGGAGCTGTTTTTT,TRBV2,TRBJ2-2,.,TRBD1
CASSLAGGTPQETQYF,TGTGCCAGCAGCCTCGCGGGGGGGACACCACAAGAGACCCAGTACTTC,TRBV12-3/TRBV12-4,TRBJ2-5,.,TRBD2
CASSSSAGGYNEQFF,TGCGCCAGCAGCTCGTCGGCGGGGGGGTACAATGAGCAGTTCTTC,TRBV5-1,TRBJ2-1,few,TRBD2
CASSLPGIYTEAFF,TGCGCCAGCAGCCTACCCGGTATTTACACTGAAGCTTTCTTT,TRBV5-1,TRBJ1-1,.,.
CASSLSGGQYNEQFF,TGTGCCAGCAGCTTATCGGGGGGCCAATACAATGAGCAGTTCTTC,TRBV7-2,TRBJ2-1,few,.
CASRGTSDSYNEQFF,TGTGCCAGCAGGGGGACTAGCGACTCCTACAATGAGCAGTTCTTC,TRBV6-2/TRBV6-3,TRBJ2-1,.,TRBD2
CAISETTGAGNTIYF,TGTGCCATCAGTGAGACCACAGGGGCTGGAAACACCATATATTTT,TRBV10-3,TRBJ1-3,few,TRBD1
CASSFRSVGDGYTF,TGTGCCAGCAGCTTCCGGTCTGTAGGGGACGGCTACACCTTC,TRBV13,TRBJ1-2,few,.
CASSLPRGVADTQYF,TGTGCCAGCAGCCTCCCTAGGGGGGTGGCAGATACGCAGTATTTT,TRBV9,TRBJ2-3,few,.
CASSQALSVGEQFF,TGTGCCAGCAGCCAAGCCCTTAGCGTCGGTGAGCAGTTCTTC,TRBV7-9,TRBJ2-1,.,.
CASSNTGEGNSPLHF,TGTGCCAGCAGTAATACAGGGGAGGGTAATTCACCCCTCCACTTT,TRBV12-3/TRBV12-4,TRBJ1-6,.,TRBD1
CASSLLSTANTEAFF,TGCGCCAGCAGCCTGCTGTCGACAGCGAACACTGAAGCTTTCTTT,TRBV5-1,TRBJ1-1,few,.